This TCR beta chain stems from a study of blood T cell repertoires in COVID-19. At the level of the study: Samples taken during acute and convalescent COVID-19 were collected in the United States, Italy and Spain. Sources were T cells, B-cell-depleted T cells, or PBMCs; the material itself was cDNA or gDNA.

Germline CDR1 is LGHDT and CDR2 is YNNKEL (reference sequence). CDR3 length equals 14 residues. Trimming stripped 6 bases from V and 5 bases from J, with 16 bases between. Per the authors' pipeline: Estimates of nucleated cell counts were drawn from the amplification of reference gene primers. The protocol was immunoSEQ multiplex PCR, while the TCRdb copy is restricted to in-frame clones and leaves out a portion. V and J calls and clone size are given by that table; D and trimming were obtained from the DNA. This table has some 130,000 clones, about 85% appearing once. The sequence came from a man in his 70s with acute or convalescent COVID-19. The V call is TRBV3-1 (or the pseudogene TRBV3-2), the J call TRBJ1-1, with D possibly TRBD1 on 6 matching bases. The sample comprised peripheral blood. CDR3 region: CASSQTGRGTEAFF. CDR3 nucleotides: TGTGCCAGCAGTCAAACAGGGAGAGGAACTGAAGCTTTCTTT.